This T cell receptor beta chain was captured by sequencing in a study of cytomegalovirus exposure and HLA in healthy donors. Study as a whole: The roughly 100 million unique TCR beta sequences, from approximately 170 million T cells, were found by an earlier analysis.

Study-wide points: A later analysis reportedly identified an Asian-associated ancestry cluster as carrying fewer N-insertions than the approximately 710-donor mean. In an earlier analysis, in 540 or so donors, most V segments appeared productive either ~90% or ~30% of the time.

PCR primers comprised 60 Vbeta and 13 Jbeta primers. Profiled with immunoSEQ multiplex PCR; TCRdb holds only in-frame clones, not every one. The data show 150,000 to 180,000 clones, with 60% to 75% seen just once and roughly 2.8% held by the top ten. This clone was detected only a few times. Its antigen is not known. V lost 4 bases to trimming and J lost 2 bases, with 12 bases between them. This CDR3 comprises 15 residues. Looked up from germline, CDR1 is LNHDA and CDR2 is SQIVND (reference sequence). The TCR comes from a man younger than 30 in good health and CMV-seronegative. The sequenced material came from PBMCs. The rearrangement joins TRBV19 to TRBJ1-5; possibly TRBD1 for D (5 bases). The CDR3: CASSNRDSRNQPQHF. The CDR3 coding sequence is TGTGCCAGTAGTAACCGAGACAGTCGCAATCAGCCCCAGCATTTT.